This entry describes one T cell receptor (beta chain). The antigen remains unidentified. This specimen belongs to a study of T cells after yellow fever vaccination. Study-wide findings and caveats: Researchers report a weaker secondary response that nonetheless peaked faster, day 5 versus 15. Abundant bulk-derived clonotypes could contaminate FACS-sorted repertoires.

TCRdb independently ran MiXCR on the 5' RACE reads; one entry per CDR3 protein. The repertoire consists of 130,000 or so distinct CDR3 sequences, with roughly 15% occurring once and the leading ten covering around 46%. CDR1 is MGHRA, CDR2 YSYEKL, per germline. The CDR3 is 14 residues long. V dropped 4 bases and J dropped 3 bases, with 11 bases sitting between them. The sample in question was CD8+ T cells sorted from PBMCs, obtained 5 days after the yellow fever booster vaccination. The J gene is TRBJ2-3, the V gene TRBV4-1; D ambiguous. The sequence was collected from a man between 18 and 29 years old who received the YFV17D yellow fever vaccine. This CDR3 reads CASSLLSGTDTQYF. The CDR3 DNA reads as TGCGCCAGCAGCCTCCTTTCCGGGACAGATACGCAGTATTTT.